These 3 T cell receptor beta chains were all obtained from the same sample, sequenced in a study of T cell changes during pregnancy in multiple sclerosis. Clones were sequenced by immunoSEQ multiplex PCR, and TCRdb holds only the in-frame ones, with some missing. The table has 90,000 or so clones, 94% seen once. The sequenced sample was peripheral blood, obtained after pregnancy. These receptors originate from a female donor in good health, enrolled as a control in a pregnancy study.

The chain uses TRBV5-1 and TRBJ1-1; perhaps TRBD1 as D (6 bases). Looked up from germline, CDR1 is SGHRS and CDR2 is YFSETQ. The V and J ends lost 3 bases and 0 bases respectively, with 12 bases between them. The CDR3 consists of 15 residues. In nucleotides, the CDR3 is TGCGCCAGCAGCTCTGACAGGTACTTGAACACTGAAGCTTTCTTT. Its translation is CASSSDRYLNTEAFF.

The rearrangement links TRBV6-5 to TRBJ2-1, with 11 bases matching TRBD2. CDR1 and CDR2 (germline): MNHEY, SVGAGI. After removal of 2 bases from V and 10 bases from J, the junction contained 7 bases not matched to a gene. The CDR3 totals 15 residues. The CDR3 spells CASSYGTSGRGEQFF. For the CDR3, the DNA is TGTGCCAGCAGTTACGGGACTAGCGGTCGGGGAGAGCAGTTCTTC.

The chain couples TRBV14 to TRBJ1-1; TRBD1 matches at 9 bases. Germline trimming cut 5 bases from V and 10 bases from J; bases unmatched to any gene: 8. The CDR3 has 13 residues. Per the germline V gene, CDR1 is SGHDN and CDR2 is FVKESK. This chain's CDR3 is CASSGQGFRGAFF. For the CDR3, the DNA is TGTGCCAGCAGCGGACAGGGGTTTCGTGGAGCTTTCTTT.